This T cell receptor (beta chain) came from a study of memory CD4+ T cells and cytomegalovirus serostatus. The protocol was immunoSEQ multiplex PCR, while the TCRdb copy is restricted to in-frame clones and leaves out a portion. The table includes about 44,000 clones, over 60% detected once. The CDR3 has 12 residues. CDR1 and CDR2 (germline): SGHKS, YYEKEE (reference sequence). V gave up 6 bases and J gave up 4 bases, with 9 bases separating them. The sort gate was single viable CD3+CD4+CD8-CD45RO+ cells for memory CD4+ T cells. Sample: memory CD4+ T cells from blood. The chain carries TRBV5-5 and TRBJ2-3; D possibly corresponds to TRBD1 (5 bases). The receptor's source is an adult in good health and CMV-seronegative. CDR3 in amino acids: CASNLQADTQYF. CDR3 DNA sequence: TGTGCCAGCAATCTACAGGCAGATACGCAGTATTTT.